The 17 T cell receptor beta chains below all came from one sample that was sequenced in a study of T-cell memory formation after mild COVID-19. TCRdb processed the 5' RACE reads anew with MiXCR; each CDR3 protein has one entry. The sample includes fewer than 150,000 distinct CDR3 sequences, about 6% of them seen just once. The sample taken for sequencing was PBMCs or a T cell subset sorted from them (not recorded which). The receptors shown here come from an adult woman who had mild COVID-19 (a few samples of this study predate the infection). Cell type and time point are not known.

In its sample, this clonotype was seen a few times. The chain is built from TRBV30 and TRBJ2-1; the D gene could be TRBD1 or TRBD2 (6 bases each). The germline V gene encodes CDR1 GTSNPN and CDR2 SVGIG (reference sequence). The CDR3 consists of 14 residues. V was cut by 1 base and J by 9 bases, with 16 bases left in between. This CDR3 is CAWSEVGGRSEQFF. Here the CDR3 DNA reads TGTGCCTGGAGTGAGGTTGGGGGGCGAAGTGAGCAGTTCTTC.

This clonotype was observed a handful of times. Here the CDR3 reads CASSSDGNNYGYTF. The DNA for the CDR3 is TGTGCCAGCAGCTCAGACGGAAATAACTATGGCTACACCTTC. The chain uses TRBV11-3 and TRBJ1-2; D uncertain. CDR3 length: 14 amino acids. Trimming took off 4 bases at V and 1 base at J, with 10 bases between the two ends. Germline V gene lookup returns CDR1 SGHNT and CDR2 YENEEA.

The rearrangement links TRBV18 to TRBJ1-1; D may be TRBD1 (6 bases). The CDR3 totals 14 residues. Per germline, CDR1 KGHSH and CDR2 LQKENI. V was pared by 3 bases and J by 4 bases, with 12 bases between. CDR3 loop: CASSPAGEFTEAFF. In DNA, the CDR3 is TGTGCCAGCTCACCGGCAGGGGAATTCACTGAAGCTTTCTTT.

The table lists this clonotype with many counts. CDR3: CASSSRQGSNGYTF. The CDR3 bases are TGTGCCAGCAGCTCGAGACAGGGCTCTAATGGCTACACCTTC. The rearrangement uses TRBV7-2 and TRBJ1-2; 7 bases line up with TRBD1. V gave up 4 bases and J gave up 6 bases; unmatched junction bases: 8. This CDR3 has 14 residues. Germline V gives CDR1 SGHTA, CDR2 FQGNSA.

The gene calls are TRBV12-3 or TRBV12-4 and TRBJ2-1; tentatively, D is TRBD2 (7 bases). CDR3 size: 15 residues. V dropped 5 bases and J dropped 2 bases, with 13 bases sitting between them. CDR3 sequence (DNA): TGTGCCAGCAGTAACCGGGGGGCGGCCTACAATGAGCAGTTCTTC. Protein: CASSNRGAAYNEQFF.

This clonotype has only a few counts. This chain joins TRBV15 and TRBJ2-5; D ambiguous. The CDR3 runs 11 residues. CDR1 LNHNV and CDR2 YYDKDF come from the germline V gene (reference sequence). V lost 6 bases and J lost 2, with 4 bases in between. DNA of the CDR3: TGTGCCACCAGTAAACAAGAGACCCAGTACTTC. Translation: CATSKQETQYF.

This chain uses TRBV12-3 or TRBV12-4 with TRBJ2-3; TRBD2 aligns across 7 bases. The CDR3 loop spans 21 amino acids. Trimming cost V 0 bases and J 0 bases; bases outside gene matches: 18. The CDR3 DNA follows: TGTGCCAGCAGTTTAGCGCTTCGGGGACTACGCAAACTTTCTAGCACAGATACGCAGTATTTT. Amino acid sequence: CASSLALRGLRKLSSTDTQYF.

There are a few counts of this clonotype. This chain connects TRBV7-2 to TRBJ2-1; 8 positions match TRBD2. From germline, CDR1 is SGHTA and CDR2 FQGNSA. With V trimmed by 0 bases and J by 5 bases, 6 bases remained unmatched. The CDR3 covers 16 residues. The CDR3: CASSLAHTSGHNEQFF. As DNA, the CDR3 is TGTGCCAGCAGCTTAGCGCATACTAGCGGCCACAATGAGCAGTTCTTC. Variable domain in full (rest from reference TRBV7-2 and TRBJ2-1): GAGVSQSPSNKVTEKGKDVELRCDPISGHTALYWYRQSLGQGLEFLIYFQGNSAPDKSGLPSDRFSAERTGGSVSTLTIQRTQQEDSAVYLCASSLAHTSGHNEQFFGPGTRLTVL.

This clonotype was observed a handful of times. The chain is built from TRBV5-1 and TRBJ2-2; D unresolved. The germline CDR1 and CDR2 sequences are SGHRS and YFSETQ. V lost 7 bases and J 6 bases, leaving 4 bases between the germline ends. The CDR3 loop spans 10 amino acids. The CDR3 DNA reads as TGCGCCAGCTGGTCCGGGGAGCTGTTTTTT. Protein sequence: CASWSGELFF. Variable domain in full (rest from reference TRBV5-1 and TRBJ2-2): KAGVTQTPRYLIKTRGQQVTLSCSPISGHRSVSWYQQTPGQGLQFLFEYFSETQRNKGNFPGRFSGRQFSNSRSEMNVSTLELGDSALYLCASWSGELFFGEGSRLTVL.

The chain carries TRBV11-2 and TRBJ2-5; 9 bases agree with TRBD2. With V trimmed by 1 base and J by 2 bases, 5 bases remained unmatched. Germline lookup yields CDR1 SGHAT and CDR2 FQNNGV. This CDR3 has 16 amino acids. The CDR3 loop reads CASSLVRRGGQETQYF. The CDR3 DNA is TGTGCCAGCAGCTTAGTGAGGCGGGGGGGACAAGAGACCCAGTACTTC.

This clonotype was counted ten times or more. This chain joins TRBV5-1 and TRBJ2-3, with 7 bases matching TRBD1. Germline-derived CDR1 and CDR2 are SGHRS and YFSETQ. The V and J ends lost 4 bases and 5 bases, in that order; junction bases with no gene match: 4. There are 13 residues in the CDR3. The chain's CDR3 is CASSARTGDTQYF. For the CDR3, the DNA is TGCGCCAGCAGCGCACGGACAGGAGATACGCAGTATTTT.

The chain employs TRBV7-8 and TRBJ1-2; 7 nucleotides agree with TRBD1. This CDR3 contains 15 residues. V lost 2 bases to trimming and J lost 3 bases; unmatched junction nucleotides: 6. Germline V gene data show CDR1 as SGHVS and CDR2 as FQNEAQ. The CDR3 DNA reads TGTGCCAGCAGCTTATATCCAGGGACAGACTATGGCTACACCTTC. Amino acids: CASSLYPGTDYGYTF.

In its sample, this clonotype was seen many times. This sequence joins TRBV5-6 and TRBJ1-2; 7 bases are a match to TRBD1. Trimming took 4 bases from V and 4 from J; bases not matched to a gene: 7. This CDR3 comprises 14 residues. Germline V gives CDR1 SGHDT, CDR2 YYEEEE. The CDR3 nucleotides are TGTGCCAGCAGCCGTAGTCAGGGGGTCTATGGCTACACCTTC. Translation gives CASSRSQGVYGYTF.

The chain employs TRBV4-3 and TRBJ2-1; 8 bases are a match to TRBD2. V dropped 1 base and J dropped 1; count of bases not matched to a gene: 0. Germline loops: CDR1 LGHNA, CDR2 YSLEER. The CDR3 is 15 residues long. The DNA of the CDR3 is TGCGCCAGCAGCCAAGGCGGGGGGTCCTACAATGAGCAGTTCTTC. Its protein product is CASSQGGGSYNEQFF.

This clonotype showed up many times. The gene calls are TRBV24-1 and TRBJ2-3; D is unresolved. The V gene's germline CDR1 is KGHDR and CDR2 SFDVKD. The length of the CDR3 is 12 residues. Trimming took off 5 bases at V and 0 bases at J, with 2 bases between the two ends. The CDR3 spells CATSGSTDTQYF. The CDR3 region has the DNA TGTGCCACCAGTGGGAGCACAGATACGCAGTATTTT.

The chain links TRBV5-1 to TRBJ2-3, with TRBD2 identical over 7 bases. This CDR3 spans 16 amino acids. J was trimmed by 2 bases and V by 0 bases; bases with no gene match: 6. Germline CDR1 reads SGHRS; CDR2 reads YFSETQ. The CDR3 DNA reads TGCGCCAGCAGCTTGGGACTAGCTGCCTTCACAGATACGCAGTATTTT. It encodes CASSLGLAAFTDTQYF.

This clonotype was seen at least ten times. CDR3 residues: CASTSRGAETQYF. Here the CDR3 DNA reads TGTGCCAGCACCTCCAGGGGCGCGGAGACCCAGTACTTC. The gene calls are TRBV7-2 and TRBJ2-5; tentative D call: TRBD1 (6 bases). V was cut by 7 bases and J by 5 bases, with 14 bases left in between. This CDR3 comprises 13 residues. Germline-derived CDR1 and CDR2 are SGHTA and FQGNSA.